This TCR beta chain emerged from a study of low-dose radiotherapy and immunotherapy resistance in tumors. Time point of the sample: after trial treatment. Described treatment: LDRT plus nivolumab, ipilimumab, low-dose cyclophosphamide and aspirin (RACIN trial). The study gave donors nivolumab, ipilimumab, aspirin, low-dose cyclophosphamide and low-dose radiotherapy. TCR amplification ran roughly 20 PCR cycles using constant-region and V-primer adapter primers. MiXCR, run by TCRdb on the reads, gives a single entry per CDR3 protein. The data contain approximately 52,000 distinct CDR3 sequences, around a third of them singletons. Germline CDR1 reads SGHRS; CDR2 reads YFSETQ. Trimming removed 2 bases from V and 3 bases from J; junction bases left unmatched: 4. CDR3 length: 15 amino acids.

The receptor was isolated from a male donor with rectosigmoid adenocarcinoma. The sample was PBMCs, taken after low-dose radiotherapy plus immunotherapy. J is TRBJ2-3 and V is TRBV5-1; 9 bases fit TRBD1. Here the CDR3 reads CASSLGQGRTDTQYF. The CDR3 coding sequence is TGCGCCAGCAGCTTAGGACAGGGGCGGACAGATACGCAGTATTTT.